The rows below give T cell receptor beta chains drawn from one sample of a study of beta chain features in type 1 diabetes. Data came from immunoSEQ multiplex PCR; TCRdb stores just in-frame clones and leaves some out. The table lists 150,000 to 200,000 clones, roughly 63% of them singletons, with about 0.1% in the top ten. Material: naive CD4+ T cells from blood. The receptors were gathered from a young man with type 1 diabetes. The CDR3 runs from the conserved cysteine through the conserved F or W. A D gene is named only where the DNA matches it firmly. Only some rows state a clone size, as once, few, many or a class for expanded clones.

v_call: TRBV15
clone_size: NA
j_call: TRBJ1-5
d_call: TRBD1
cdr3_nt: TGTGCCACCAGTGGGACAGGAGTTTTTAGCAATCAGCCCCAGCATTTT
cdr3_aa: CATSGTGVFSNQPQHF

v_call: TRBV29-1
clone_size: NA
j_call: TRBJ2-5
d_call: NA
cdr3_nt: TGCAGCGTTGTAGAGGGGGTGGAGACCCAGTACTTC
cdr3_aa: CSVVEGVETQYF

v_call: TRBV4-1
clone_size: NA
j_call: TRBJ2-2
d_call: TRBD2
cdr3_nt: TGCGCCAGCAGCCAAGATCTAGGCGAACTAGCGGGGGCGCGATCGAGGGAGCTGTTTTTT
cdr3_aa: CASSQDLGELAGARSRELFF

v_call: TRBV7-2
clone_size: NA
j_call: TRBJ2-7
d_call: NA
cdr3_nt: TGTGCCAGCAGCTTGGGCAGAAGCTCCTACGAGCAGTACTTC
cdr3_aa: CASSLGRSSYEQYF

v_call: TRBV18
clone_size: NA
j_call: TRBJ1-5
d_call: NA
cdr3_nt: TGTGCCAGCTCACCAGGGGCAGCGCCCAATCAGCCCCAGCATTTT
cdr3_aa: CASSPGAAPNQPQHF

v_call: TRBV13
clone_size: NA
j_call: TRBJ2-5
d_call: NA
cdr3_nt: TGTGCCAGCAGCTTGGACCCCGCCGCACGAGAGACCCAGTACTTC
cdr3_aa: CASSLDPAARETQYF

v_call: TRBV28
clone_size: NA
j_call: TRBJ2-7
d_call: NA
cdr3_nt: TGTGCCAGCAGCCACTTCTCGGACAGCTCCTACGAGCAGTACTTC
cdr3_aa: CASSHFSDSSYEQYF

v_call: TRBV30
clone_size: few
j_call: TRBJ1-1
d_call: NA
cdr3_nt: TGTGCCTGGGCTACATTTCGGATGGCTGAAGCTTTCTTT
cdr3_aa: CAWATFRMAEAFF

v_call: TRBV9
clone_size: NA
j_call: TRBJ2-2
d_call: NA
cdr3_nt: TGTGCCAGCAGCGTAGGGTTTGGTACCGGGGAGCTGTTTTTT
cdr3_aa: CASSVGFGTGELFF

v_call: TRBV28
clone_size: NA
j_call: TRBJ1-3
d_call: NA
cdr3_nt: TGTGCCAGCAGTCTAGAGCGAAACACCATATATTTT
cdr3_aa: CASSLERNTIYF

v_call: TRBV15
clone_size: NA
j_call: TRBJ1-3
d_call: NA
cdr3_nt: TGTGCCACCAGCGACGGCTTCTCTGGAAACACCATATATTTT
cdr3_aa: CATSDGFSGNTIYF

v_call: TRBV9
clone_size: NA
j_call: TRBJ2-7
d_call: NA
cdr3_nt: TGTGCCAGCAGCGTAGATGGGCAGACCTACGAGCAGTACTTC
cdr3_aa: CASSVDGQTYEQYF

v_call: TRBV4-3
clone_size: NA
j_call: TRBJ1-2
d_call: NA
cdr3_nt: TGCGCCAGCAGCGACAGTGAGAATTCTATGCGCTACACCTTC
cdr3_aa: CASSDSENSMRYTF

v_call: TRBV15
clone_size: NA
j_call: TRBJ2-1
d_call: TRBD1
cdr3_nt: TGTGCCACCAGCAGGGACAGGGACAGGGGGAAGCCAAATGAGCAGTTCTTC
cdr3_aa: CATSRDRDRGKPNEQFF

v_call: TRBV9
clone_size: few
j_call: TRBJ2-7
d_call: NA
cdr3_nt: TGTGCCAGCAGTTCTAGGACTCCCAGCGAGCAGTACTTC
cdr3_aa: CASSSRTPSEQYF

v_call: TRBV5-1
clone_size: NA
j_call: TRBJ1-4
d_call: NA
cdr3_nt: TGCGCCAGCAGCTTGGAGGCTAATGAAAAACTGTTTTTT
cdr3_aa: CASSLEANEKLFF

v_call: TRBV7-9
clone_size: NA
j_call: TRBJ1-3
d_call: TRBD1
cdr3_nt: TGTGCCAGCAGCTTCGACAGGGGGCCTGGAAACACCATATATTTT
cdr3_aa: CASSFDRGPGNTIYF

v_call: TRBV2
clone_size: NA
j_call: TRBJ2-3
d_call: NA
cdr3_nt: TGTGCCAGCAGCATTGACAGTCCCAGCACAGATACGCAGTATTTT
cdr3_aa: CASSIDSPSTDTQYF

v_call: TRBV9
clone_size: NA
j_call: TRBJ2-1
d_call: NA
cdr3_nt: TGTGCCAGCAGCGTAGTGGACTCCTCCTACAATGAGCAGTTCTTC
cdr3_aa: CASSVVDSSYNEQFF

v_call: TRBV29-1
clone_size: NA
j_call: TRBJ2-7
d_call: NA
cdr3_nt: TGCAGCGTGAGGGGGGATTCCTACGAGCAGTACTTC
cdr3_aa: CSVRGDSYEQYF

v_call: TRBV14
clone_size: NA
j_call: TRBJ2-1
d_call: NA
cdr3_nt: TGTGCCAGCAGCCGATGGCTTAGCTCCTACAATGAGCAGTTCTTC
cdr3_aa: CASSRWLSSYNEQFF

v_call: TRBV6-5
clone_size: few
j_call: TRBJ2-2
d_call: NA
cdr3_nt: TGTGCCAGCAGTCCCCCGGCCGGGGAGCTGTTTTTT
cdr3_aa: CASSPPAGELFF

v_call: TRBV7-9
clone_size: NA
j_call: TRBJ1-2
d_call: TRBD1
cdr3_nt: TGTGCCAGCAGCCCCGGACAGGACTATGGCTACACCTTC
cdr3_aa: CASSPGQDYGYTF

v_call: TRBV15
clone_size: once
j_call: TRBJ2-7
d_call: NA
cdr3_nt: TGTGCCACCAGCAGAGAGCCAGGGGACAACCAAGAGCAGTACTTC
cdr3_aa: CATSREPGDNQEQYF

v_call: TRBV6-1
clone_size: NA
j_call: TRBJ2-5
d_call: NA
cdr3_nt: TGTGCCAGCAGTGGAACAGAAGAGACCCAGTACTTC
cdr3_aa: CASSGTEETQYF

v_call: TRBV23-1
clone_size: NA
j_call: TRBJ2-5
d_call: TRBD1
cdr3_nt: TGCGCCAGCAGTCCCAGCCGACAGGGGGAACTTCAAGAGACCCAGTACTTC
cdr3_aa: CASSPSRQGELQETQYF

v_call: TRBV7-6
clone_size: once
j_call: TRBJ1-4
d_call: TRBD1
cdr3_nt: TGTGCCAGCAGCCGGGGACAGGGTTCTTCGCCCCTGTTTTTT
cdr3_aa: CASSRGQGSSPLFF

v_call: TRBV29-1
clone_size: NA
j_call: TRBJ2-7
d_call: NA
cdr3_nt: TGCAGCGTTGCTTCTGGGTTGGAGCAGTACTTC
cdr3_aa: CSVASGLEQYF

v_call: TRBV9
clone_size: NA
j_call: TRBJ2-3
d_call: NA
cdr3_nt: TGTGCCAGCAGCGTAAGGGCGGGGCCTAGCACAGATACGCAGTATTTT
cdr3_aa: CASSVRAGPSTDTQYF

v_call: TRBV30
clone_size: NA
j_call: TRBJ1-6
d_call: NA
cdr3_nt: TGTGCCTGGACGCAGGGGAATTCACCCCTCCACTTT
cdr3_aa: CAWTQGNSPLHF

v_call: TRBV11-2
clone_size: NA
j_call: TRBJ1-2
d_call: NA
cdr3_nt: TGTGCCAGCAGCTTAGTCAGGGCTGGCTACACCTTC
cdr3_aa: CASSLVRAGYTF

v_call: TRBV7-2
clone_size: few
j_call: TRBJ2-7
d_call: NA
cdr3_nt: TGTGCCAGCAGCTTATCGGGGCCTTGGGGCTACGAGCAGTACTTC
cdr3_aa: CASSLSGPWGYEQYF

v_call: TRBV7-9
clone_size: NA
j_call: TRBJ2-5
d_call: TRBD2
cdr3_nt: TGTGCCAGCAGCTCGGGAGGGACCCAGTACTTC
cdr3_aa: CASSSGGTQYF